This TCR beta chain emerged from a study of OX40 agonist ivuxolimab in advanced cancers. Overall study findings and caveats: The CD4+ and CD8+ T cells in the blood had expanded clonally by week 6 at 0.1 to 3.0 mg/kg. Expanded clones belonging to CD8+ T cells outnumbered, on average, those of CD4+. People who partly responded at 0.1-3.0 mg/kg had some of the least clonal expansion seen.

Per the germline V gene, CDR1 is SGHDN and CDR2 is FVKESK. This CDR3 has 15 amino acids. Trimming removed 4 bases at V and 10 bases at J, with 17 bases between. The repertoire was sequenced with immunoSEQ multiplex PCR; TCRdb's copy has only in-frame clones and lacks some. The sample consists of tens of thousands of clones, 80% to 90% of them appearing once. With regard to this clone: Its antigen is currently unknown.

The rearrangement links TRBV14 to TRBJ1-6, with D maybe TRBD1 (6 bases). Material: CD4+ or CD8+ T cells sorted from blood, obtained in a trial of the OX40 agonist ivuxolimab. This TCR was recovered from an adult with an advanced solid tumor such as melanoma, head and neck, liver or kidney cancer. This chain's CDR3 is CASSPSPGAGSPLHF. The CDR3 DNA sequence: TGTGCCAGCAGCCCTAGTCCAGGGGCAGGGTCACCCCTCCACTTT.